These 16 T cell receptor beta chains were sequenced from one sample in a study of Graves' ophthalmopathy and Graves' hyperthyroidism. Using RNA transcripts, the TCR beta CDR3 regions were amplified. Second-round multiplex PCR came after first-round RT-PCR with HTBI primers. TCRdb fed the multiplex PCR reads into MiXCR, producing one record per CDR3 protein. The data contain just over 600,000 distinct CDR3 sequences, about a fifth of them singletons. The sequencing sample was made of peripheral blood. These receptors were taken from a woman between 18 and 30 years old with stable Graves' hyperthyroidism. Some clones in this sample may be carry-over from other donors' samples.

The V and J genes are TRBV15 and TRBJ1-5; D gene uncertain. CDR1 LNHNV and CDR2 YYDKDF come from the germline V gene (reference sequence). V was shortened by 4 bases and J by 6 bases, with 10 bases between the two germline ends. CDR3 length equals 13 residues. The CDR3 DNA is TGTGCCACCAGCATAACAGATTTTCAGCCCCAGCATTTT. It codes for CATSITDFQPQHF.

This clonotype was counted a single time. The rearrangement uses TRBV29-1 and TRBJ2-6; D unclear. The germline gives CDR1 SQVTM, CDR2 ANQGSEA. V was clipped by 3 bases and J by 3 bases, with 6 bases between them. CDR3 length equals 13 residues. The CDR3 coding sequence is TGCAGCGTTGAGAAAAGTGGGGCCAACGTCCTGACTTTC. It codes for CSVEKSGANVLTF.

This clonotype has at least ten counts. V usage is TRBV4-1 and J usage is TRBJ2-5; the D is unclear. The V and J ends lost 3 bases and 7 bases respectively, with 27 bases between them. Germline lookup yields CDR1 MGHRA and CDR2 YSYEKL. This CDR3 contains 18 residues. The CDR3 bases are TGCGCCAGCAGCCATGCCCCTTTAGCCATCGGGCCGGTCGGGACCCAGTACTTC. It specifies CASSHAPLAIGPVGTQYF.

This sequence joins TRBV27 and TRBJ1-1, with 7 bases aligning to TRBD1. The germline CDR1 and CDR2 sequences are MNHEY and SMNVEV (reference sequence). V trimming: 3 bases; J trimming: 0 bases; junction bases outside the gene matches: 10. The CDR3 covers 17 residues. The CDR3 DNA is TGTGCCAGCAGTTTGGCATCGTCCAGGGGGATGAACACTGAAGCTTTCTTT. It encodes CASSLASSRGMNTEAFF.

This clonotype showed up many times. The chain carries TRBV30 and TRBJ1-1, with D possibly TRBD1 on 5 matching bases. Germline lookup yields CDR1 GTSNPN and CDR2 SVGIG (reference sequence). V was shortened by 5 bases and J by 7 bases, with 14 bases between the two germline ends. The CDR3 is made up of 12 amino acids. The CDR3 loop is CAWQPWGSEAFF. In DNA form, the CDR3 reads TGTGCCTGGCAGCCGTGGGGCAGTGAAGCTTTCTTT.

This clonotype was found many times. The rearrangement uses TRBV10-3 and TRBJ1-1, with TRBD1 matching 8 bases. CDR3 length equals 13 residues. Germline CDR1 and CDR2: ENHRY and SYGVKD. After removal of 6 bases from V and 5 bases from J, the junction contained 5 bases not matched to a gene. CDR3 amino acids: CAIREDRVTEAFF. CDR3 nucleotide sequence: TGTGCCATCAGAGAGGACAGGGTAACTGAAGCTTTCTTT.

This clonotype was found a few times. V gene TRBV24-1 combines with J gene TRBJ2-5; 8 nucleotides match TRBD2. Trimming took 3 bases from V and 5 from J; bases not matched to a gene: 7. The CDR3 contains 15 residues. Germline CDR1 reads KGHDR; CDR2 reads SFDVKD. The CDR3 region is CATSDPGRAEETQYF. Written as DNA, the CDR3 is TGTGCCACCAGTGATCCCGGGAGGGCTGAGGAGACCCAGTACTTC.

This clonotype has a count of ten or more. V usage is TRBV6-1 and J usage is TRBJ1-1; D is possibly TRBD1 (5 bases). V dropped 3 bases and J dropped 8 bases, with 10 bases sitting between them. This CDR3 contains 12 residues. Germline lookup yields CDR1 MNHNS and CDR2 SASEGT. The CDR3 loop is CASSDVTEEAFF. The CDR3 DNA reads TGTGCCAGCAGTGATGTGACAGAAGAAGCTTTCTTT.

This clonotype has a count of ten or more. The chain combines TRBV12-3 or TRBV12-4 with TRBJ1-2; 7 nucleotides agree with TRBD1. The CDR3 spans 15 residues. Losses at the gene ends were 4 bases for V and 5 bases for J; bases not matched to a gene: 10. The CDR3 reads CASSSLDRNGYGYTF. The DNA for the CDR3 is TGTGCCAGCAGTTCATTGGACAGGAATGGTTATGGCTACACCTTC.

This clonotype was counted at least ten times. This chain connects TRBV20-1 to TRBJ2-2; 10 bases map to TRBD1. The germline V gene has CDR1 DFQATT and CDR2 SNEGSKA (reference sequence). This CDR3 spans 15 amino acids. The V and J ends lost 2 bases and 6 bases, in that order; junction bases with no gene match: 6. In DNA form, the CDR3 reads TGCAGTGCTAGAACGGGACAGGGGAAGTCCGGGGAGCTGTTTTTT. Protein: CSARTGQGKSGELFF.

Ten or more counts support this clonotype. This chain uses TRBV29-1 with TRBJ2-7; D unclear. Trimming shortened V by 0 bases and J by 5 bases, and 8 bases separated the two germline ends. This CDR3 has 12 residues. Germline V CDR1 and CDR2: SQVTM, ANQGSEA. The CDR3 sequence: CSVEESRNEQYF. For the CDR3, the DNA is TGCAGCGTTGAAGAATCGAGGAACGAGCAGTACTTC.

This clonotype has at least ten counts. This sequence joins TRBV6-1 and TRBJ1-2, with TRBD1 identical over 8 bases. The CDR3 loop spans 13 amino acids. The V segment lost 7 bases and the J segment 3 bases; nucleotides outside the gene matches: 4. CDR1 and CDR2 (germline): MNHNS, SASEGT. Here the CDR3 reads CASKMDRDYGYTF. As DNA, the CDR3 is TGTGCCAGCAAAATGGACAGGGACTATGGCTACACCTTC.

This clonotype was detected ten times or more. CDR3 bases: TGTGCCAGCACTCAGGGGAGGAGCTACGAGCAGTACTTC. It is translated as CASTQGRSYEQYF. J is TRBJ2-7 and V is TRBV12-3 or TRBV12-4; D may correspond to TRBD1 or TRBD2 (6 bases each). There are 13 residues in the CDR3. V lost 7 bases, J lost 3 bases, and 13 bases lay in between.

Worth noting for this clonotype: A much larger clone is a single base away; this may be a read error. V usage is TRBV11-1 and J usage is TRBJ2-5; tentative D call: TRBD1 (5 bases). Germline CDR1 and CDR2: SGHAT and FQDESV (reference sequence). The CDR3 extends over 14 amino acids. The CDR3: CASSVTGSQETQDF. In DNA form, the CDR3 reads TGTGCCAGCAGCGTAACAGGATCCCAAGAGACCCAGGACTTC.

This clonotype was observed many times. This chain links TRBV7-2 with TRBJ1-5; D might be TRBD1 (6 bases). Trimming pared 5 bases from V and 6 bases from J, leaving 17 bases between. CDR3 length: 15 residues. Germline V gene sequence: CDR1 SGHTA, CDR2 FQGNSA. The CDR3 loop is CASSQGAGVVQPQHF. The CDR3 nucleotides read TGTGCCAGCAGCCAAGGGGCAGGGGTGGTTCAGCCCCAGCATTTT.

On this clonotype: This may come from a read error, since a much larger clone is one base off. The rearrangement uses TRBV5-1 and TRBJ1-2; tentative D call: TRBD1 (5 bases). CDR3 length: 14 residues. Germline loops: CDR1 SGHRS, CDR2 YFSETQ. Trimming left V 4 bases short and J 12 bases short, with 22 bases between. CDR3 sequence reads: CASSPEGSQRGDTF. CDR3 in DNA: TGCGCCAGCAGCCCGGAAGGCAGCCAGAGGGGCGACACCTTC.